What follows are 26 T cell receptor beta chains derived from one specimen sequenced in a study of CD8+ T cells in alopecia areata. RNA extraction and reverse transcription yielded cDNA as sequencing template. The data were produced by immunoSEQ multiplex PCR, yet TCRdb's version contains in-frame clones alone and is incomplete. Among about 200,000 clones, 60% were seen once, and the ten largest hold 1%. Treatment described: oral pan-JAK inhibitor, 5-10 mg twice daily. This material consisted of CD4+ T cells sorted from blood, taken at week 24, from a patient treated with tofacitinib. The receptor source for this set is a human donor with alopecia areata.

V is TRBV30 and J is TRBJ1-6, with 11 bases fitting TRBD1. There are 15 residues in the CDR3. The ends lost 8 bases at V and 9 bases at J; junction bases unmatched: 12. The germline CDR1 and CDR2 sequences are GTSNPN and SVGIG (reference sequence). The DNA for the CDR3 is TGTGCCCACGGGAAGGCAGGGACAGGGGGTTCACCCCTCCACTTT. Translated: CAHGKAGTGGSPLHF.

The genes are TRBV7-9 and TRBJ2-1, with 7 positions matching TRBD1. Germline CDR1 and CDR2: SEHNR and FQNEAQ (reference sequence). With V trimmed by 3 bases and J by 6 bases, 8 bases remained unmatched. The CDR3 loop spans 15 amino acids. As DNA, the CDR3 is TGTGCCAGCAGCTTTGGAGACAGGGCATCCAATGAGCAGTTCTTC. Protein product: CASSFGDRASNEQFF.

On this clone: This CDR3 is also generated by other DNA sequences in the sample. The chain carries TRBV7-2 and TRBJ2-7; the D is unclear. The CDR3 contains 13 residues. The germline V gene encodes CDR1 SGHTA and CDR2 FQGNSA. V was clipped by 5 bases and J by 6 bases, with 14 bases between them. The CDR3 region is CASSLRTAGEQYF. CDR3 in DNA: TGTGCCAGCAGCCTCAGGACGGCCGGCGAGCAGTACTTC.

J is TRBJ2-2 and V is TRBV6-4; D uncertain. Germline loops: CDR1 MRHNA, CDR2 SNTAGT. V was shortened by 2 bases and J by 0 bases, with 1 base between the two germline ends. CDR3 length: 13 residues. As DNA, the CDR3 is TGTGCCAGCAGTGACACGAACACCGGGGAGCTGTTTTTT. Its protein is CASSDTNTGELFF.

This chain's CDR3 is CSVDAGGGYNEQFF. CDR3 nucleotides: TGCAGCGTTGATGCCGGGGGCGGATACAATGAGCAGTTCTTC. The J gene is TRBJ2-1, the V gene TRBV29-1; perhaps D is TRBD1 or TRBD2 (6 bases each). This CDR3 contains 14 residues. In germline, CDR1 is SQVTM, CDR2 ANQGSEA. Trimming took 3 bases from V and 4 from J, leaving 13 bases between them.

This rearrangement joins TRBV29-1 to TRBJ2-5; the D gene could be TRBD1 or TRBD2 (5 bases each). V was clipped by 5 bases and J by 1 base, with 8 bases between them. Germline CDR1 is SQVTM and CDR2 is ANQGSEA. The CDR3 runs 12 residues. For the CDR3, the DNA is TGCAGCGTTCCGGGGCTCCAAGAGACCCAGTACTTC. Translation gives CSVPGLQETQYF.

This chain joins TRBV5-1 and TRBJ1-1, with D tentatively TRBD1 (6 bases). The CDR3 sequence is 13 residues long. Germline V gives CDR1 SGHRS, CDR2 YFSETQ. The ends were cut back, 4 bases at V and 9 bases at J, with 16 bases in the middle. The CDR3 region is CASSAGDTSQAFF. The CDR3 region has the DNA TGCGCCAGCAGCGCAGGGGATACAAGTCAAGCTTTCTTT.

The chain uses TRBV14 and TRBJ2-5; 8 nucleotides agree with TRBD2. Trimming cost V 4 bases and J 6 bases; bases outside gene matches: 7. CDR1 is SGHDN, CDR2 FVKESK, per germline. This CDR3 region has 14 residues. Written as DNA, the CDR3 is TGTGCCAGCAGCCGACGGGAGGGTTGGAAGACCCAGTACTTC. It codes for CASSRREGWKTQYF.

The rearrangement uses TRBV5-1 and TRBJ2-7, with TRBD1 as a possible D gene (6 bases). Trimming took 5 bases from V and 2 from J, leaving 14 bases between them. The V gene's germline CDR1 is SGHRS and CDR2 YFSETQ. The CDR3 covers 14 residues. The DNA for the CDR3 is TGCGCCAGCAGGGCCTACGGGACAACCTACGAGCAGTACTTC. Its translation is CASRAYGTTYEQYF.

The chain couples TRBV25-1 to TRBJ2-1; a possible D gene is TRBD2 (6 bases). Germline V gene lookup returns CDR1 MGHDK and CDR2 SYGVNS. Trimming removed 1 base from V and 8 bases from J, with 9 bases in between. The CDR3 loop spans 13 amino acids. CDR3 coding DNA: TGTGCCAGCAGTGAATTCGGGGGAGATGAGCAGTTCTTC. Encoded protein: CASSEFGGDEQFF.

The chain combines TRBV7-9 with TRBJ1-2; 11 positions agree with TRBD1. Per germline, CDR1 SEHNR and CDR2 FQNEAQ (reference sequence). Trimming took 1 base from V and 4 from J; bases not matched to a gene: 11. The CDR3 consists of 18 residues. This chain's CDR3 is CASSLVGTGGIEVYGYTF. CDR3 nucleotides: TGTGCCAGCAGCTTAGTCGGGACAGGGGGGATTGAGGTCTATGGCTACACCTTC.

On this clone itself: Within the sample, other DNA sequences also encode this same CDR3. The gene calls are TRBV9 and TRBJ1-1; the D gene is possibly TRBD1 (6 bases). The V end lost 3 bases, the J end lost 4 bases, and 10 bases lay between the germline ends. The V gene's germline CDR1 is SGDLS and CDR2 YYNGEE. The CDR3 loop spans 13 amino acids. The CDR3 here is CASSGTGITEAFF. CDR3 sequence (DNA): TGTGCCAGCAGCGGCACAGGGATCACTGAAGCTTTCTTT.

V usage is TRBV9 and J usage is TRBJ2-1, with D possibly matching TRBD2 (6 bases). The germline CDR1 and CDR2 sequences are SGDLS and YYNGEE. The CDR3 totals 11 residues. The V gene lost 2 bases and the J gene lost 9 bases, with 6 bases spanning the gap. Here the CDR3 DNA reads TGTGCCAGCAGCGTGGGACTTGAGCAGTTCTTC. It codes for CASSVGLEQFF.

This clone was counted only a few times. The chain links TRBV7-9 to TRBJ2-3; possibly TRBD2 for D (5 bases). CDR3 length equals 14 residues. Germline CDR1 is SEHNR and CDR2 is FQNEAQ (reference sequence). V was pared by 4 bases and J by 2 bases, with 10 bases between. The CDR3 loop is CASSSRDTTDTQYF. For the CDR3, the DNA is TGTGCCAGCAGCTCACGGGATACCACAGATACGCAGTATTTT.

This clone was seen more than once but under ten times. The sample holds other DNA sequences that translate to the same CDR3. The rearrangement joins TRBV19 to TRBJ2-7; the D is unclear. CDR1 LNHDA and CDR2 SQIVND come from the germline V gene (reference sequence). V shed 0 bases and J shed 1 base, with 7 bases lying between them. The CDR3 sequence is 14 residues long. Here the CDR3 DNA reads TGTGCCAGTAGTATAGACCCTACGTCCTACGAGCAGTACTTC. It yields the protein CASSIDPTSYEQYF.

This rearrangement joins TRBV30 to TRBJ2-1, with D perhaps TRBD1 (6 bases). Trimming stripped 5 bases from V and 8 bases from J, with 10 bases between. CDR3 size: 11 residues. From germline, CDR1 is GTSNPN and CDR2 SVGIG (reference sequence). The CDR3 here is CAWGQGHEQFF. The CDR3 nucleotides read TGTGCCTGGGGTCAGGGGCATGAGCAGTTCTTC. Full variable domain (missing parts from reference TRBV30 and TRBJ2-1): SQTIHQWPATLVQPVGSPLSLECTVEGTSNPNLYWYRQAAGRGLQLLFYSVGIGQISSEVPQNLSASRPQDRQFILSSKKLLLSDSGFYLCAWGQGHEQFFGPGTRLTVL.

The chain carries TRBV19 and TRBJ1-2, with a tentative D call TRBD1 (6 bases). Deletions cut 5 bases from V and 2 bases from J, with 12 bases between. The CDR3 is made up of 14 amino acids. Germline assignment: CDR1 LNHDA and CDR2 SQIVND (reference sequence). CDR3 protein: CASSPDSLNYGYTF. The CDR3 nucleotides are TGTGCCAGTAGTCCGGACAGCCTCAACTATGGCTACACCTTC.

This clone is a singleton in its sample. This chain connects TRBV29-1 to TRBJ1-1, with D uncertain. V dropped 5 bases and J dropped 0 bases, with 7 bases sitting between them. CDR1 and CDR2 from the germline V gene are SQVTM and ANQGSEA. The CDR3 totals 12 residues. The CDR3 DNA sequence: TGCAGCGTTTTTGAAATGAACACTGAAGCTTTCTTT. Translation: CSVFEMNTEAFF.

The rearrangement joins TRBV7-2 to TRBJ1-4; the D is unclear. Germline-derived CDR1 and CDR2 are SGHTA and FQGNSA. The CDR3 has 12 residues. Trimming cost V 8 bases and J 8 bases, with 12 bases left between them. The CDR3 sequence is CASGEGEEKLFF. CDR3 sequence (DNA): TGTGCCAGCGGAGAGGGTGAAGAAAAACTGTTTTTT.

The chain couples TRBV2 to TRBJ1-5; 10 bases map to TRBD1. Germline V gene lookup returns CDR1 SNHLY and CDR2 FYNNEI. V shed 4 bases, J shed 7 bases, and the junction held 4 bases outside the gene matches. This CDR3 spans 14 amino acids. CDR3 sequence reads: CASSAGQGSQPQHF. Here the CDR3 DNA reads TGTGCCAGCAGTGCGGGACAGGGGTCACAGCCCCAGCATTTT.

This clone has only a few counts. This chain uses TRBV5-4 with TRBJ1-5, with 7 nucleotides matching TRBD1. V dropped 0 bases and J dropped 0; count of bases not matched to a gene: 12. The CDR3 contains 19 residues. Germline V gives CDR1 SGHNT, CDR2 YYREEE (reference sequence). CDR3 nucleotides: TGTGCCAGCAGCTTGGAGCTTTGGACAGGACACCATAGCAATCAGCCCCAGCATTTT. Translated: CASSLELWTGHHSNQPQHF. Complete variable domain (other parts from reference TRBV5-4 and TRBJ1-5): ETGVTQSPTHLIKTRGQQVTLRCSSQSGHNTVSWYQQALGQGPQFIFQYYREEENGRGNFPPRFSGLQFPNYSSELNVNALELDDSALYLCASSLELWTGHHSNQPQHFGDGTRLSIL.

This rearrangement joins TRBV7-2 to TRBJ2-6; the D is unclear. V was clipped by 2 bases and J by 0 bases, with 11 bases between them. This CDR3 comprises 17 residues. The V gene's germline CDR1 is SGHTA and CDR2 FQGNSA. The CDR3 reads CASSLFIGDSGANVLTF. In DNA, the CDR3 is TGTGCCAGCAGCTTATTTATAGGAGACTCTGGGGCCAACGTCCTGACTTTC.

The chain recombines TRBV11-1 with TRBJ2-1; D might be TRBD1 or TRBD2, each matching 5 bases. This CDR3 region has 12 residues. Trimming took 4 bases from V and 9 from J, leaving 10 bases between them. Germline V gene sequence: CDR1 SGHAT, CDR2 FQDESV (reference sequence). This CDR3 is CASSSGGGEQFF. DNA of the CDR3: TGTGCCAGCAGCTCTGGGGGTGGTGAGCAGTTCTTC.

Remarks on this clone: One end of the junction varies from germline; a read error may be responsible. V gene TRBV29-1 combines with J gene TRBJ1-1; D remains unclear. From germline, CDR1 is SQVTM and CDR2 ANQGSEA. The CDR3 is 8 residues long. CDR3 coding DNA: TGCAGCGTACCTTCCGGAGTCTTT. This codes for CSVPSGVF.

This chain joins TRBV5-1 and TRBJ2-7; D is undetermined. The CDR3 is 14 amino acids. Trimming removed 5 bases at V and 5 bases at J, with 17 bases between. Germline CDR1 SGHRS, CDR2 YFSETQ. This chain's CDR3 is CASREAAPVDEQYF. The CDR3 coding sequence is TGCGCCAGCAGAGAGGCGGCGCCGGTAGACGAGCAGTACTTC.

The CDR3 loop reads CASSLEVPGELFF. CDR3 bases: TGCGCCAGCAGCTTGGAAGTTCCCGGGGAGCTGTTTTTT. The gene calls are TRBV5-1 and TRBJ2-2; D unresolved. There are 13 residues in the CDR3. Germline V gene lookup returns CDR1 SGHRS and CDR2 YFSETQ. The V end was cut by 0 bases, the J end by 6 bases, with 6 bases between. Full variable domain (remainder filled in from reference TRBV5-1 and TRBJ2-2): KAGVTQTPRYLIKTRGQQVTLSCSPISGHRSVSWYQQTPGQGLQFLFEYFSETQRNKGNFPGRFSGRQFSNSRSEMNVSTLELGDSALYLCASSLEVPGELFFGEGSRLTVL.